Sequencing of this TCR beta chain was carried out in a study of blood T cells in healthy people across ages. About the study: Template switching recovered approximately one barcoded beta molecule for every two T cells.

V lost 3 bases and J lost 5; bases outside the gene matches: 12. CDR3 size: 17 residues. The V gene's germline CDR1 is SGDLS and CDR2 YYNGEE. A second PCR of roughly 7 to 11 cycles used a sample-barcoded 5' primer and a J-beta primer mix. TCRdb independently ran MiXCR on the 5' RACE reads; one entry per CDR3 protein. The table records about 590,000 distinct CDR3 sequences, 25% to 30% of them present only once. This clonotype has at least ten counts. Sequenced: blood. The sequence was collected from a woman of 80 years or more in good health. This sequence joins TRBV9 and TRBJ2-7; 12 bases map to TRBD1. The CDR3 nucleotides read TGTGCCAGCAGCGCCCGGGAGGGGACAGGGGGCATAGACGAGCAGTACTTC. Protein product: CASSAREGTGGIDEQYF. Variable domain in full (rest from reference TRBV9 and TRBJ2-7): DSGVTQTPKHLITATGQRVTLRCSPRSGDLSVYWYQQSLDQGLQFLIQYYNGEERAKGNILERFSAQQFPDLHSELNLSSLELGDSALYFCASSAREGTGGIDEQYFGPGTRLTVT.